This T cell receptor (beta chain) was found in a study of human T cells and chemical hapten exposure. Study background: DPC (0.01%) was patch tested on the upper back and read at 6 days.

TCRdb processed the RACE reads anew with MiXCR; each CDR3 protein has one entry. The sample has tens of thousands of distinct CDR3 sequences; approximately 10% are singletons. This clonotype appeared a few times. The antigen is not known. Trimming pared 5 bases from V and 0 bases from J, leaving 11 bases between. CDR1 SGHVS and CDR2 FNYEAQ come from the germline V gene. This CDR3 contains 15 residues. Sample time point: patch test 3, about 24 weeks after DPC sensitization. Treatment in this sample: therapeutic diphenylcyclopropenone sensitization with weekly scalp DPC. Overall study results and limits: Versus controls, significantly more large CDR3 similarity clusters arose from expanded TCRs.

Material: whole blood, obtained in connection with sensitization to the hapten diphenylcyclopropenone (DPC). The V gene is TRBV7-6, the J gene TRBJ2-1; TRBD2 might be the D (6 bases). The TCR sequence derives from a woman between 45 and 60 years old with alopecia areata. Some clones in this sample may be carry-over from other donors' samples. CDR3 in DNA: TGTGCCAGCAGCCGCACGGGGGACTCCTACAATGAGCAGTTCTTC. This encodes CASSRTGDSYNEQFF.